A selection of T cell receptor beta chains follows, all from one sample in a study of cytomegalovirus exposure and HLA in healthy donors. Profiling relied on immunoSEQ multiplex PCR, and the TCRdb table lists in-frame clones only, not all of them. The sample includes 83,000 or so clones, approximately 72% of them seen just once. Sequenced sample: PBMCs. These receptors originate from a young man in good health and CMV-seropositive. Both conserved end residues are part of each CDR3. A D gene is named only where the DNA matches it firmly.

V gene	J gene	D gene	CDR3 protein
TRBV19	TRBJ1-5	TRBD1	CASSRGTGGINSNQPQHF
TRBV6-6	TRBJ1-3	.	CASSTGITGNTIYF
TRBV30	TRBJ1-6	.	CAWGELYNSPLHF
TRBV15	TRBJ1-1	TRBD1	CATSRGRQGPANTEAFF
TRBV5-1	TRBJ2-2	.	CASSSYGASGTGELFF
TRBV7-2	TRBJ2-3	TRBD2	CASSLAVGGVTDTQYF
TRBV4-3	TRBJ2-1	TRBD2	CASSHELAGGYNEQFF
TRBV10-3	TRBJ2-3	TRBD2	CAISGRTSGGPITDTQYF
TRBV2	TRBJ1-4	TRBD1	CASRMTGQNEKLFF
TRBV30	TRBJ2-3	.	CAWSFGAASTDTQYF
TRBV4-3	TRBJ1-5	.	CASSQVHGSDQPQHF